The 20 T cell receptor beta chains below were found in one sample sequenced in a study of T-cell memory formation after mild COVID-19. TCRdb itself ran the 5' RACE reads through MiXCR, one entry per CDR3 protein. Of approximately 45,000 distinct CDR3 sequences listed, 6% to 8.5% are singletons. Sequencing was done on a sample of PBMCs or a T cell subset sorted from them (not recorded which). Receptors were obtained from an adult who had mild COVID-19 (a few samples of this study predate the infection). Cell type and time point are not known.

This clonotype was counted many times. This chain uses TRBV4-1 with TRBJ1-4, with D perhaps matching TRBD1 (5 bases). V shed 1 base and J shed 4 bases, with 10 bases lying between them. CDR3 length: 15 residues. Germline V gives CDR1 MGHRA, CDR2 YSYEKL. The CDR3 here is CASSQVETVNEKLFF. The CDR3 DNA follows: TGCGCCAGCAGCCAAGTTGAGACAGTTAATGAAAAACTGTTTTTT.

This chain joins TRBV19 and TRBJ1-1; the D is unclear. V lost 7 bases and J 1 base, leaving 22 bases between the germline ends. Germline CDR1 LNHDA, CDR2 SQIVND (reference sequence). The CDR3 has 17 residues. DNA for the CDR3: TGTGCCAGTATCCCTTCAGGCGAGGGTTACAAGAACACTGAAGCTTTCTTT. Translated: CASIPSGEGYKNTEAFF. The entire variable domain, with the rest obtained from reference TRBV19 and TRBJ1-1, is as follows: DGGITQSPKYLFRKEGQNVTLSCEQNLNHDAMYWYRQDPGQGLRLIYYSQIVNDFQKGDIAEGYSVSREKKESFPLTVTSAQKNPTAFYLCASIPSGEGYKNTEAFFGQGTRLTVV.

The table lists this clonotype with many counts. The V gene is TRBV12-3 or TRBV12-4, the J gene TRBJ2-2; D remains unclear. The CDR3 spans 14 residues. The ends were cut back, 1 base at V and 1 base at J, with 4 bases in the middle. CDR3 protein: CASSLGLNTGELFF. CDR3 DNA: TGTGCCAGCAGTTTAGGATTGAACACCGGGGAGCTGTTTTTT.

CDR3 sequence reads: CASSAYYEQFF. The CDR3 bases are TGTGCCAGTAGTGCTTATTATGAGCAGTTCTTC. The chain links TRBV19 to TRBJ2-1, with D unresolved. Trimming pared 5 bases from V and 8 bases from J, leaving 7 bases between. The CDR3 consists of 11 residues. CDR1 and CDR2 from the germline V gene are LNHDA and SQIVND (reference sequence).

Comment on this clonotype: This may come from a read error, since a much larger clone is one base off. CDR3: CASSDRGVSGELIF. The CDR3, as DNA: TGCGCCAGCAGCGACCGAGGGGTTTCCGGGGAGCTGATTTTT. The V gene is TRBV5-1, the J gene TRBJ2-2; either TRBD1 or TRBD2 may fit D (5 bases each). The CDR3 runs to 14 residues. Per the germline V gene, CDR1 is SGHRS and CDR2 is YFSETQ.

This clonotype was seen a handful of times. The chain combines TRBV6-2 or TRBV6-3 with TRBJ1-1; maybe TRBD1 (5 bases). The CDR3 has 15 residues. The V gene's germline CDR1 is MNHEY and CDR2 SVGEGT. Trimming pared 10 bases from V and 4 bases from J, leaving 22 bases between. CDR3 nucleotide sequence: TGTGCCACCCATCTTGGGGGGACTCGATCCACTGAAGCTTTCTTT. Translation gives CATHLGGTRSTEAFF.

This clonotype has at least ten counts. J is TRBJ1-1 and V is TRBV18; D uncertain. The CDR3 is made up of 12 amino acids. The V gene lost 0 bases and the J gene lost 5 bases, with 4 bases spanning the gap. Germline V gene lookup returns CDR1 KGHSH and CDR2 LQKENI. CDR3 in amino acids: CASSPPSTEAFF. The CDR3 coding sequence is TGTGCCAGCTCACCACCGTCTACTGAAGCTTTCTTT.

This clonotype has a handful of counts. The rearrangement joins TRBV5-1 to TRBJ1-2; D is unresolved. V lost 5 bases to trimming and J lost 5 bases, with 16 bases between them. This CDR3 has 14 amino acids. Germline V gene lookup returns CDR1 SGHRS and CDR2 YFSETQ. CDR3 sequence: CASRPNIGSYGYTF. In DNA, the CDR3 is TGCGCCAGCAGGCCTAACATTGGATCTTATGGCTACACCTTC. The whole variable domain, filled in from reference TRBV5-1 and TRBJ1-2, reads KAGVTQTPRYLIKTRGQQVTLSCSPISGHRSVSWYQQTPGQGLQFLFEYFSETQRNKGNFPGRFSGRQFSNSRSEMNVSTLELGDSALYLCASRPNIGSYGYTFGSGTRLTVV.

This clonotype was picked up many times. In nucleotides, the CDR3 is TGTGCCAGCAGCTTACAGGGGGTGTCCTACGAGCAGTACTTC. It is translated as CASSLQGVSYEQYF. The J gene is TRBJ2-7, the V gene TRBV7-9, with TRBD1 identical over 7 bases. The germline CDR1 and CDR2 sequences are SEHNR and FQNEAQ (reference sequence). Trimming at V came to 2 bases and at J to 1 base, leaving 2 bases not matched to a gene. This CDR3 is 14 amino acids long.

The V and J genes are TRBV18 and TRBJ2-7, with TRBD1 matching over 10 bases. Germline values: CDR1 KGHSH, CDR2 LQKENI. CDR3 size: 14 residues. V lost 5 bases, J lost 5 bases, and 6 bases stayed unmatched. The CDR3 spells CASSSGQGGDEQYF. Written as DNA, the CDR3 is TGTGCCAGCTCATCAGGACAGGGGGGAGACGAGCAGTACTTC. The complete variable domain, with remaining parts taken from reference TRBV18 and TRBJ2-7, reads NAGVMQNPRHLVRRRGQEARLRCSPMKGHSHVYWYRQLPEEGLKFMVYLQKENIIDESGMPKERFSAEFPKEGPSILRIQQVVRGDSAAYFCASSSGQGGDEQYFGPGTRLTVT.

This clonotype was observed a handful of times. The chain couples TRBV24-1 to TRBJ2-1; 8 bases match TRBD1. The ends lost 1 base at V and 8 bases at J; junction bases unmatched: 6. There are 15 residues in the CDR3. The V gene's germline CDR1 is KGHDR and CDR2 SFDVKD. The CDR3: CATSDFGQGTYEQFF. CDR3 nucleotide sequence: TGTGCCACCAGTGATTTCGGACAGGGTACGTATGAGCAGTTCTTC.

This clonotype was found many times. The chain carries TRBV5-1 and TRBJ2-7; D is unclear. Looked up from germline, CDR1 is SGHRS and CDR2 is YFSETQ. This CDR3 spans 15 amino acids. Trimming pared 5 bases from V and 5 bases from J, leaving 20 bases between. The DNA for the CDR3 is TGCGCCAGCAGGAAACAGTATGGGCAGACGGACGAGCAGTACTTC. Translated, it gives CASRKQYGQTDEQYF.

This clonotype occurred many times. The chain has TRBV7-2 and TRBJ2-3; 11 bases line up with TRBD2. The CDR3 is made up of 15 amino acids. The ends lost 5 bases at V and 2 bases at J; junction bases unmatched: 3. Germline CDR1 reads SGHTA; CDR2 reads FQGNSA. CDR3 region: CASSRTSGHTDTQYF. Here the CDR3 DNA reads TGTGCCAGCAGCCGGACTAGCGGGCACACAGATACGCAGTATTTT.

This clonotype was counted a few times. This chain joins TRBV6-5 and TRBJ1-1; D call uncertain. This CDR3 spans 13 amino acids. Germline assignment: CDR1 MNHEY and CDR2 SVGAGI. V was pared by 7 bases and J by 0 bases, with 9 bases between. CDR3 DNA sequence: TGTGCCAGCACCAGTCACATGAACACTGAAGCTTTCTTT. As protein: CASTSHMNTEAFF.

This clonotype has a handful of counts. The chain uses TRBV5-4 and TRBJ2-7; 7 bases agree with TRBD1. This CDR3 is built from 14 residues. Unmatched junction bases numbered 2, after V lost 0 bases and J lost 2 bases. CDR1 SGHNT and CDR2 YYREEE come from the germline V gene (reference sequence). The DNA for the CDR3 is TGTGCCAGCAGCTTGGAGAGGGGGCCCTACGAGCAGTACTTC. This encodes CASSLERGPYEQYF.

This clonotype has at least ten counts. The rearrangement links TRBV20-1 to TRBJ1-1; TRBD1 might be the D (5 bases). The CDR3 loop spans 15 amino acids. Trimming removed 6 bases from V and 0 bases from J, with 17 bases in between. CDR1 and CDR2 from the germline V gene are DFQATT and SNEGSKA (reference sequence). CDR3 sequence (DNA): TGCAGTGCCCAACCGCCGGGACTTATGAACACTGAAGCTTTCTTT. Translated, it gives CSAQPPGLMNTEAFF.

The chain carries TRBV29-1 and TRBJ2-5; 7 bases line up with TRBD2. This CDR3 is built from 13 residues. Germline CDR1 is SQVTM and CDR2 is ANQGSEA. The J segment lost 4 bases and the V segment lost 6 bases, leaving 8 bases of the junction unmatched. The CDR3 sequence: CSVETAGLETQYF. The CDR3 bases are TGCAGCGTAGAGACAGCGGGGCTAGAGACCCAGTACTTC. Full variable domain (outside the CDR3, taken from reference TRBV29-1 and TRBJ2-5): SAVISQKPSRDICQRGTSLTIQCQVDSQVTMMFWYRQQPGQSLTLIATANQGSEATYESGFVIDKFPISRPNLTFSTLTVSNMSPEDSSIYLCSVETAGLETQYFGPGTRLLVL.

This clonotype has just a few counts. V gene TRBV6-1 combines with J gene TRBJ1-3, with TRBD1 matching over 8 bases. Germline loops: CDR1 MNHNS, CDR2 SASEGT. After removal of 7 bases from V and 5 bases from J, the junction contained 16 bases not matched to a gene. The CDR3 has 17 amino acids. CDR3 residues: CASTPPLIGTGRNTIYF. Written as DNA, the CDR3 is TGTGCCAGCACCCCACCCCTTATTGGGACAGGACGAAACACCATATATTTT.

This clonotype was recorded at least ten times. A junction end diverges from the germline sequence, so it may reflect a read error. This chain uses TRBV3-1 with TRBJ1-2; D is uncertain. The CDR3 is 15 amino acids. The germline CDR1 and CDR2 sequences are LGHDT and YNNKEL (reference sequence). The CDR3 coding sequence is TGTGCCAGCAGCCCATCCCTTACAGATAACTATGGCTACGCCTTC. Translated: CASSPSLTDNYGYAF.

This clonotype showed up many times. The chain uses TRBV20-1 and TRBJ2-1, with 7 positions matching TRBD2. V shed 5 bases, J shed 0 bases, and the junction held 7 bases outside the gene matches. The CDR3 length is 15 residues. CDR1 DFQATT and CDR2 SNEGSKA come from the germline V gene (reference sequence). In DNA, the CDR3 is TGCAGTGCTCCCGAGGTAGCGGGCTCCTACAATGAGCAGTTCTTC. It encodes CSAPEVAGSYNEQFF.